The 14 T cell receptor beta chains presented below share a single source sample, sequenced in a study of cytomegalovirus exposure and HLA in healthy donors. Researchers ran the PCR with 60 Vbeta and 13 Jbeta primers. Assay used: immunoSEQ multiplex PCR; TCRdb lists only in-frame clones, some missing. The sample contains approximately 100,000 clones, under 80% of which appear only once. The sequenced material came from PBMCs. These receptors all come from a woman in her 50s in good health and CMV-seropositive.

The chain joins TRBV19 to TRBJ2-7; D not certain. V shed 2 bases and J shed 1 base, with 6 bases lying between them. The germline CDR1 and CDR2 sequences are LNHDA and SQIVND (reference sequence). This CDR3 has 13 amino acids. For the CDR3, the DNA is TGTGCCAGTAGTATATCTTTTTCCTACGAGCAGTACTTC. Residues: CASSISFSYEQYF.

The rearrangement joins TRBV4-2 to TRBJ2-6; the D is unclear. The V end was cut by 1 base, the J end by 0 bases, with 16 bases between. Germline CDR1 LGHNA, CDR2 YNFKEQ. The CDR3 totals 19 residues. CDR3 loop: CASSQVHVRVGSGANVLTF. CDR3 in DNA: TGTGCCAGCAGCCAAGTTCACGTCCGGGTTGGCTCTGGGGCCAACGTCCTGACTTTC.

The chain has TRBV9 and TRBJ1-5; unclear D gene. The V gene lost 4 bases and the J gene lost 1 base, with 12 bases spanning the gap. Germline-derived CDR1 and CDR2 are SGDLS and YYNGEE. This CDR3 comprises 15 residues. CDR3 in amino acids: CASSPGRVSNQPQHF. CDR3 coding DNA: TGTGCCAGCAGCCCGGGGAGGGTCAGCAATCAGCCCCAGCATTTT. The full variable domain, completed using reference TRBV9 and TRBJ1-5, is DSGVTQTPKHLITATGQRVTLRCSPRSGDLSVYWYQQSLDQGLQFLIQYYNGEERAKGNILERFSAQQFPDLHSELNLSSLELGDSALYFCASSPGRVSNQPQHFGDGTRLSIL.

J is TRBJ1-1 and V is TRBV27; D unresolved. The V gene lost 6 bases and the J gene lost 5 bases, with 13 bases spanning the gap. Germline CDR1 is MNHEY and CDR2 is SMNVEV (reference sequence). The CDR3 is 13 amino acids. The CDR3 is CASSRPGRTEAFF. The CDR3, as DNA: TGTGCCAGCAGCCGCCCTGGGAGGACTGAAGCTTTCTTT.

The CDR3 region has the DNA TGTGCCAGCAGCCCTACTAGCGCCGCCTACAATGAGCAGTTCTTC. Translating gives CASSPTSAAYNEQFF. The chain uses TRBV5-4 and TRBJ2-1; TRBD2 aligns across 7 bases. The germline CDR1 and CDR2 sequences are SGHNT and YYREEE (reference sequence). This CDR3 is 15 amino acids long. Germline trimming cut 4 bases from V and 2 bases from J; bases unmatched to any gene: 6.

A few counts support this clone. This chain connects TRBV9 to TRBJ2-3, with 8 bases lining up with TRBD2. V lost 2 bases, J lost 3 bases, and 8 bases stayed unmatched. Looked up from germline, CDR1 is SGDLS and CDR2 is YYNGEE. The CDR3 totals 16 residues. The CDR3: CASSVREGLGTDTQYF. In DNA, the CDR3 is TGTGCCAGCAGCGTTAGAGAGGGACTAGGAACAGATACGCAGTATTTT.

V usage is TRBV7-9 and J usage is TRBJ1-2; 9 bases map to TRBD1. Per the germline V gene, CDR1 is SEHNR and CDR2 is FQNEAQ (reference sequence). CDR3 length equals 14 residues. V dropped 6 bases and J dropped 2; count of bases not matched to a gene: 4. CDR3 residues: CASRAGQGNYGYTF. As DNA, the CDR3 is TGTGCCAGCAGGGCGGGACAGGGAAACTATGGCTACACCTTC.

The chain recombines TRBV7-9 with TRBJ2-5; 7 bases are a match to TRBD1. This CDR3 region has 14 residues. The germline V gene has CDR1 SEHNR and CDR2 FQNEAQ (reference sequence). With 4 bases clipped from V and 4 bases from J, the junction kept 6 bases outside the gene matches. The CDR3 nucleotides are TGTGCCAGCAGCTGGGACAGACAAGGAGAGACCCAGTACTTC. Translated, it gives CASSWDRQGETQYF.

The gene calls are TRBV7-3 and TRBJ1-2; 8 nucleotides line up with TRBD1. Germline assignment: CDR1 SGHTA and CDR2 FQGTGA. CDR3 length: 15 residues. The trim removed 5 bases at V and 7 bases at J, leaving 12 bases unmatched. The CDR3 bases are TGTGCCAGCAGCGAACTGGGGCAGGGGGCAAGTGGCTACACCTTC. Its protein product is CASSELGQGASGYTF.

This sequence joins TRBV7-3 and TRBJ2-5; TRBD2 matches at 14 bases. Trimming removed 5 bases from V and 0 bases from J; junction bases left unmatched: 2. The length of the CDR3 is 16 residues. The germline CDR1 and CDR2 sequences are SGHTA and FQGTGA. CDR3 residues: CASSPGLAGDQETQYF. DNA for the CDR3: TGTGCCAGCAGCCCGGGACTAGCGGGGGACCAAGAGACCCAGTACTTC.

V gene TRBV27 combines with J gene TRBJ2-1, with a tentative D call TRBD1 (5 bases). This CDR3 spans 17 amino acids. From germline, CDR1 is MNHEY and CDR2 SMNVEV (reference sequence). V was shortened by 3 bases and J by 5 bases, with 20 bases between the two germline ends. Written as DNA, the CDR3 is TGTGCCAGCAGTTTTTATCGCCGAGGACAATCCCACAATGAGCAGTTCTTC. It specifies CASSFYRRGQSHNEQFF.

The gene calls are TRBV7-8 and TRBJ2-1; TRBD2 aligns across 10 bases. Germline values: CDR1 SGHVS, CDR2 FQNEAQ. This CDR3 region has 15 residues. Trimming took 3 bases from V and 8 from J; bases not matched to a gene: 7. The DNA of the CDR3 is TGTGCCAGCAGCTTCGGACTAGCGGCCGTCGATGAGCAGTTCTTC. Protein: CASSFGLAAVDEQFF.

The CDR3 is CAWSGLGTEYSPLHF. Written as DNA, the CDR3 is TGTGCCTGGAGCGGGTTAGGGACAGAGTATTCACCCCTCCACTTT. This chain links TRBV30 with TRBJ1-6; TRBD1 matches 7 bases. The CDR3 loop spans 15 amino acids. Germline trimming cut 3 bases from V and 8 bases from J; bases unmatched to any gene: 10. Germline V CDR1 and CDR2: GTSNPN, SVGIG (reference sequence).

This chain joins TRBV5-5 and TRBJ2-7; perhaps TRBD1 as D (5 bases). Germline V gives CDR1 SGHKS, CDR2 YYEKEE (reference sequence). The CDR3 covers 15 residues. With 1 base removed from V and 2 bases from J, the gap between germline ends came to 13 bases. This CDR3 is CASSLIVGRAYEQYF. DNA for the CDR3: TGTGCCAGCAGCTTGATTGTGGGGCGAGCCTACGAGCAGTACTTC.